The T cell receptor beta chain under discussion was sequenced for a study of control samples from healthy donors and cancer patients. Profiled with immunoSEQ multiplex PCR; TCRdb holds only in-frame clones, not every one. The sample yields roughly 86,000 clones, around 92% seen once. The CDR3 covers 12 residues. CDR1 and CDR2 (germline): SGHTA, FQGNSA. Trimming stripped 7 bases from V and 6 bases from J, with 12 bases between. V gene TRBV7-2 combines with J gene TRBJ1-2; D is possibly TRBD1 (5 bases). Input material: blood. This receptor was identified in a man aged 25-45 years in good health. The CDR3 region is CASTGSRHGYTF. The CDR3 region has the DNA TGTGCCAGCACAGGGTCAAGGCATGGCTACACCTTC.